These T cell receptor beta chains were read from a single sample in a study of shared clonotypes between healthy human individuals. Generated by immunoSEQ multiplex PCR, the TCRdb table keeps only in-frame clones and is missing some. The table includes millions of clones, more than 90% detected once. Source material: naive CD4+ T cells sorted from blood. The receptors shown here come from a man aged 18-30 years in good health. The CDR3 runs from the conserved cysteine through the conserved F or W. Each record gives: V gene, clone size, J gene, D gene, CDR3 DNA, CDR3 protein. The D gene is left open where the match is weak. A row's size may be missing; if present it is once, few, many or a size class.

v_call: TRBV30
clone_size: once
j_call: TRBJ2-5
d_call: NA
cdr3_nt: TGTGCCTGGAGCCTTCTGGAGACCCAGTACTTC
cdr3_aa: CAWSLLETQYF

v_call: TRBV5-1
clone_size: NA
j_call: TRBJ2-1
d_call: TRBD1
cdr3_nt: TGCGCCAGCAGCTTGGGTGCAGGGGGCAATGAGCAGTTCTTC
cdr3_aa: CASSLGAGGNEQFF

v_call: TRBV10-3
clone_size: NA
j_call: TRBJ2-1
d_call: TRBD2
cdr3_nt: TGTGCCATCAGTGTAGGCGGGGGTGAGCAGTTCTTC
cdr3_aa: CAISVGGGEQFF

v_call: TRBV7-9
clone_size: NA
j_call: TRBJ1-5
d_call: NA
cdr3_nt: TGTGCCAGCAGCTTAGAGGGGGACCAGCCCCAGCATTTT
cdr3_aa: CASSLEGDQPQHF

v_call: TRBV7-9
clone_size: NA
j_call: TRBJ2-3
d_call: TRBD2
cdr3_nt: TGTGCCAGCAGCTTTTTTCCGGGACTAGCGGGAGGCACAGATACGCAGTATTTT
cdr3_aa: CASSFFPGLAGGTDTQYF

v_call: TRBV9
clone_size: once
j_call: TRBJ2-3
d_call: TRBD1
cdr3_nt: TGTGCCAGCAGCGTAGGGACAGGGGTGAGGGGAACGCAGTATTTT
cdr3_aa: CASSVGTGVRGTQYF

v_call: TRBV7-2
clone_size: NA
j_call: TRBJ2-5
d_call: NA
cdr3_nt: TGTGCCAGCAGCCAAAACAGGGCGGGCCAAGAGACCCAGTACTTC
cdr3_aa: CASSQNRAGQETQYF

v_call: TRBV30
clone_size: NA
j_call: TRBJ1-1
d_call: NA
cdr3_nt: TGTGCCTGGAGCCGGGGACAGAACACTGAAGCTTTCTTT
cdr3_aa: CAWSRGQNTEAFF

v_call: TRBV6-5
clone_size: NA
j_call: TRBJ2-3
d_call: NA
cdr3_nt: TGTGCCAGCACATCCCGCACAGATACGCAGTATTTT
cdr3_aa: CASTSRTDTQYF

v_call: TRBV5-1
clone_size: NA
j_call: TRBJ2-7
d_call: NA
cdr3_nt: TGCGCCAGCAGCTTCCCTGGCTGGGAGCAGTACTTC
cdr3_aa: CASSFPGWEQYF

v_call: TRBV2
clone_size: NA
j_call: TRBJ2-7
d_call: NA
cdr3_nt: TGTGCCAGCAGTGAAAAGGGTACGGATTACGAGCAGTACTTC
cdr3_aa: CASSEKGTDYEQYF

v_call: TRBV4-3
clone_size: NA
j_call: TRBJ2-1
d_call: TRBD2
cdr3_nt: TGCGCCAGCAGCCAAGGATCTAGCGGGAGAAATGAGCAGTTCTTC
cdr3_aa: CASSQGSSGRNEQFF

v_call: TRBV6-4
clone_size: NA
j_call: TRBJ1-2
d_call: NA
cdr3_nt: TGTGCCAGCAGTGGAGGGGGCTATGGCTACACCTTC
cdr3_aa: CASSGGGYGYTF

v_call: TRBV5-6
clone_size: NA
j_call: TRBJ1-1
d_call: NA
cdr3_nt: TGTGCCAGCAGCTTTGGCAGACGGAACACTGAAGCTTTCTTT
cdr3_aa: CASSFGRRNTEAFF

v_call: TRBV7-6
clone_size: NA
j_call: TRBJ2-3
d_call: NA
cdr3_nt: TGTGCCAGCAGCTCCACAGGAGACACAGATACGCAGTATTTT
cdr3_aa: CASSSTGDTDTQYF

v_call: TRBV18
clone_size: NA
j_call: TRBJ1-4
d_call: NA
cdr3_nt: TGTGCCAGCTCACAAGTAAGCCGACAGCTGCAATCTGAAAAACTGTTTTTT
cdr3_aa: CASSQVSRQLQSEKLFF

v_call: TRBV13
clone_size: NA
j_call: TRBJ1-2
d_call: NA
cdr3_nt: TGTGCCAGCAGCAGAAGGACAGCGAGCTATGGCTACACCTTC
cdr3_aa: CASSRRTASYGYTF

v_call: TRBV11-3
clone_size: NA
j_call: TRBJ2-2
d_call: NA
cdr3_nt: TGTGCCAGCAGCTCCGGGAACACCGGGGAGCTGTTTTTT
cdr3_aa: CASSSGNTGELFF

v_call: TRBV7-9
clone_size: NA
j_call: TRBJ1-1
d_call: NA
cdr3_nt: TGTGCCAGCAGCTCACTAGGCCCTGAAGCTTTCTTT
cdr3_aa: CASSSLGPEAFF

v_call: TRBV7-9
clone_size: NA
j_call: TRBJ2-7
d_call: NA
cdr3_nt: TGTGCCAGCAGCTTACCGGAAGGGGCGCAGTACTTC
cdr3_aa: CASSLPEGAQYF

v_call: TRBV6-1
clone_size: NA
j_call: TRBJ1-1
d_call: NA
cdr3_nt: TGTGCCAGCAGTGAAGATGTGGGGATCCAAGAGGCTTTCTTT
cdr3_aa: CASSEDVGIQEAFF

v_call: TRBV19
clone_size: NA
j_call: TRBJ2-6
d_call: TRBD1
cdr3_nt: TGTGCCAGTACCGGAACAGGGGGCTACGGGGCCAACGTCCTGACTTTC
cdr3_aa: CASTGTGGYGANVLTF

v_call: TRBV7-9
clone_size: NA
j_call: TRBJ1-1
d_call: NA
cdr3_nt: TGTGCCAGCAGCTTTGACCTGGGGAACACTGAAGCTTTCTTT
cdr3_aa: CASSFDLGNTEAFF

v_call: TRBV6-1
clone_size: NA
j_call: TRBJ2-4
d_call: NA
cdr3_nt: TGTGCCAGCAGCGGTCAGAACATTCAGTACTTC
cdr3_aa: CASSGQNIQYF

v_call: TRBV7-8
clone_size: NA
j_call: TRBJ1-3
d_call: NA
cdr3_nt: TGTGCCAGCAGCTTAATTCGGGGGGCGGGAAACACCATATATTTT
cdr3_aa: CASSLIRGAGNTIYF

v_call: TRBV5-1
clone_size: NA
j_call: TRBJ1-1
d_call: NA
cdr3_nt: TGCGCCAGCAGTGTGGGCAACTCGGGTAAAGCTTTCTTT
cdr3_aa: CASSVGNSGKAFF

v_call: TRBV5-1
clone_size: once
j_call: TRBJ2-6
d_call: NA
cdr3_nt: TGCGCCAGCAGCTTTACCCCCCCCACTGGGGCCAACGTCCTGACTTTC
cdr3_aa: CASSFTPPTGANVLTF

v_call: TRBV15
clone_size: NA
j_call: TRBJ2-1
d_call: TRBD2
cdr3_nt: TGTGCCACCAGCAGAGACTCCCAGCGGGGGGGCCTATTTTATGAGCAGTTCTTC
cdr3_aa: CATSRDSQRGGLFYEQFF

v_call: TRBV6-6
clone_size: NA
j_call: TRBJ2-5
d_call: NA
cdr3_nt: TGTGCCAGCAGCCGAGGCGCAGGGATGGGAGAGACCCAGTACTTC
cdr3_aa: CASSRGAGMGETQYF